This T cell receptor beta chain was identified during a study of blood T cells in healthy people across ages. Study conclusions and caveats: Naive and antigen-experienced cells were not separated, limiting conclusive comparison. CMV status of donors was unknown, possibly confounding expanded clonotype changes.

It was approximately 10 milliliters of peripheral blood that were drawn from each donor. Isolating PBMCs gave at least 7 million of these cells per sample. With regard to this clonotype: What it recognizes is unknown.

A second PCR of 7 to 11 cycles used a sample-barcoded 5' primer and a J-beta primer mix. TCRdb re-called the 5' RACE reads through MiXCR, storing one row per CDR3 protein. The repertoire holds 650,000 to 1,000,000 distinct CDR3 sequences, with 30% to 45% as singletons. Trimming took 2 bases from V and 7 from J; bases not matched to a gene: 7. The CDR3 is 15 amino acids. Looked up from germline, CDR1 is LGHNA and CDR2 is YNFKEQ. The sequence was collected from a man younger than 30 in good health. The chain is built from TRBV4-2 and TRBJ1-5; 8 nucleotides line up with TRBD1. Sequencing input: blood. The CDR3 is CASSQSGQGSQPQHF. Written as DNA, the CDR3 is TGTGCCAGCAGCCAATCCGGACAGGGCTCCCAGCCCCAGCATTTT.